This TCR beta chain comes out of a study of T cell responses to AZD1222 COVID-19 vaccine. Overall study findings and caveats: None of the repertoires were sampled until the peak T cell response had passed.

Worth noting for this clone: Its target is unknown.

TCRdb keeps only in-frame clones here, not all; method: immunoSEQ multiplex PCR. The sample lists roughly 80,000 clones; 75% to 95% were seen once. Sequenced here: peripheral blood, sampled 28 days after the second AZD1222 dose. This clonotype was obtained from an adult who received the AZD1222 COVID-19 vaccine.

The CDR3 DNA follows: TGTGCCAGTAGTATAGGTTCAGGGGACTATGGCTACACCTTC. Residues: CASSIGSGDYGYTF. This chain links TRBV19 with TRBJ1-2; perhaps TRBD1 as D (6 bases). V was trimmed by 1 base and J by 3 bases, leaving 9 bases between them. This CDR3 has 14 residues. Germline V CDR1 and CDR2: LNHDA, SQIVND (reference sequence).